Listed below are T cell receptor beta chains from one sample, sequenced in a study of T cell responses to AZD1222 COVID-19 vaccine. The repertoire was sequenced with immunoSEQ multiplex PCR; TCRdb's copy has only in-frame clones and lacks some. The sample has about 92,000 clones; around 88% are singletons. This specimen was peripheral blood, taken on day 0 of MenACWY control vaccination. Every receptor here comes from an adult in good health. The CDR3 runs from the conserved cysteine through the conserved F or W. The order of the fields is clone size, V gene, D gene, CDR3 length, J gene, CDR3 protein, CDR3 DNA. The D gene is left open where the match is weak. Only some rows state a clone size, as once, few, many or a class for expanded clones.

clone size: NA
V gene: TRBV7-9
D gene: NA
CDR3 length: 14
J gene: TRBJ1-4
CDR3 protein: CASSFGTSGEKLFF
CDR3 DNA: TGTGCCAGCAGCTTCGGGACCTCTGGTGAAAAACTGTTTTTT

clone size: NA
V gene: TRBV5-1
D gene: NA
CDR3 length: 15
J gene: TRBJ2-1
CDR3 protein: CASSLDLPSYNEQFF
CDR3 DNA: TGCGCCAGCAGCTTGGATCTCCCCTCCTACAATGAGCAGTTCTTC

clone size: few
V gene: TRBV6-1
D gene: NA
CDR3 length: 21
J gene: TRBJ1-1
CDR3 protein: CASSEATPGHPAGGVNTEAFF
CDR3 DNA: TGTGCCAGCAGTGAAGCGACTCCGGGACACCCAGCCGGCGGGGTGAACACTGAAGCTTTCTTT

clone size: NA
V gene: TRBV5-6
D gene: NA
CDR3 length: 15
J gene: TRBJ2-7
CDR3 protein: CASSPRDTFIYEQYF
CDR3 DNA: TGTGCCAGCAGCCCCCGGGACACGTTTATCTACGAGCAGTACTTC

clone size: NA
V gene: TRBV30
D gene: TRBD1
CDR3 length: 14
J gene: TRBJ1-2
CDR3 protein: CAFRDRVANYGYTF
CDR3 DNA: TGTGCCTTCCGGGACAGAGTAGCTAACTATGGCTACACCTTC

clone size: NA
V gene: TRBV6-5
D gene: NA
CDR3 length: 13
J gene: TRBJ2-3
CDR3 protein: CASRARVGGTQYF
CDR3 DNA: TGTGCCAGCAGGGCCAGGGTCGGTGGTACGCAGTATTTT

clone size: NA
V gene: TRBV6-1
D gene: TRBD1
CDR3 length: 16
J gene: TRBJ1-2
CDR3 protein: CASSEANLDRSNGYTF
CDR3 DNA: TGTGCCAGCAGTGAAGCTAATCTGGACAGGTCTAATGGCTACACCTTC

clone size: NA
V gene: TRBV2
D gene: NA
CDR3 length: 16
J gene: TRBJ2-2
CDR3 protein: CASSEQAGPLTGELFF
CDR3 DNA: TGTGCCAGCAGTGAACAGGCGGGGCCGCTCACCGGGGAGCTGTTTTTT

clone size: NA
V gene: TRBV30
D gene: NA
CDR3 length: 14
J gene: TRBJ1-5
CDR3 protein: CAWSEAAGNQPQHF
CDR3 DNA: TGTGCCTGGAGTGAGGCGGCTGGCAATCAGCCCCAGCATTTT

clone size: NA
V gene: TRBV19
D gene: NA
CDR3 length: 13
J gene: TRBJ2-1
CDR3 protein: CASSIEGYNEQFF
CDR3 DNA: TGTGCCAGTAGTATAGAGGGCTACAATGAGCAGTTCTTC

clone size: NA
V gene: TRBV7-8
D gene: NA
CDR3 length: 17
J gene: TRBJ2-2
CDR3 protein: CASSGRGQAPNTGELFF
CDR3 DNA: TGTGCCAGCAGCGGGAGGGGACAGGCGCCGAACACCGGGGAGCTGTTTTTT

clone size: NA
V gene: TRBV24-1
D gene: NA
CDR3 length: 16
J gene: TRBJ2-2
CDR3 protein: CATSDLSSRRTGELFF
CDR3 DNA: TGTGCCACCAGTGATTTGTCCAGCCGTCGTACCGGGGAGCTGTTTTTT

clone size: once
V gene: TRBV18
D gene: NA
CDR3 length: 15
J gene: TRBJ1-1
CDR3 protein: CASSPPTGRGTEAFF
CDR3 DNA: TGTGCCAGCTCACCACCAACGGGGAGAGGAACTGAAGCTTTCTTT

clone size: NA
V gene: TRBV6-6
D gene: NA
CDR3 length: 14
J gene: TRBJ1-1
CDR3 protein: CASRPRQDLGGTFF
CDR3 DNA: TGTGCCAGCAGACCAAGACAGGATTTAGGAGGAACTTTCTTT

clone size: NA
V gene: TRBV6-5
D gene: TRBD1
CDR3 length: 14
J gene: TRBJ1-2
CDR3 protein: CASRRQGGGYGYTF
CDR3 DNA: TGTGCCAGCAGACGACAGGGAGGAGGCTATGGCTACACCTTC

clone size: once
V gene: TRBV6-5
D gene: TRBD1
CDR3 length: 15
J gene: TRBJ2-5
CDR3 protein: CASSYPTGRSETQYF
CDR3 DNA: TGTGCCAGCAGTTACCCGACAGGGAGAAGTGAGACCCAGTACTTC

clone size: NA
V gene: TRBV7-9
D gene: NA
CDR3 length: 13
J gene: TRBJ1-2
CDR3 protein: CASSLAGVYGYTF
CDR3 DNA: TGTGCCAGCAGCTTAGCGGGGGTCTATGGCTACACCTTC

clone size: NA
V gene: TRBV4-3
D gene: TRBD2
CDR3 length: 17
J gene: TRBJ2-3
CDR3 protein: CASSLMTSGGLADTQYF
CDR3 DNA: TGCGCCAGCAGCCTAATGACTAGCGGGGGGCTGGCAGATACGCAGTATTTT

clone size: NA
V gene: TRBV13
D gene: TRBD1
CDR3 length: 14
J gene: TRBJ1-2
CDR3 protein: CASSLQQGTGGYTF
CDR3 DNA: TGTGCCAGCAGCCTGCAACAGGGGACTGGTGGCTACACCTTC

clone size: NA
V gene: TRBV27
D gene: TRBD1
CDR3 length: 13
J gene: TRBJ1-2
CDR3 protein: CASSARQGYGYTF
CDR3 DNA: TGTGCCAGCAGTGCCCGACAGGGGTATGGCTACACCTTC

clone size: NA
V gene: TRBV7-9
D gene: TRBD2
CDR3 length: 15
J gene: TRBJ2-3
CDR3 protein: CASSPGSGGADTQYF
CDR3 DNA: TGTGCCAGCAGCCCCGGGTCGGGGGGTGCAGATACGCAGTATTTT

clone size: NA
V gene: TRBV27
D gene: NA
CDR3 length: 16
J gene: TRBJ1-4
CDR3 protein: CASRKRISGANEKLFF
CDR3 DNA: TGTGCCAGCAGAAAACGAATATCTGGAGCTAATGAAAAACTGTTTTTT

clone size: NA
V gene: TRBV24-1
D gene: TRBD2
CDR3 length: 15
J gene: TRBJ2-1
CDR3 protein: CATSESGGPNNEQFF
CDR3 DNA: TGTGCCACCAGTGAGTCGGGGGGACCAAACAATGAGCAGTTCTTC

clone size: NA
V gene: TRBV4-3
D gene: NA
CDR3 length: 15
J gene: TRBJ1-1
CDR3 protein: CASSQGWRGNTEAFF
CDR3 DNA: TGCGCCAGCAGCCAAGGGTGGCGGGGGAACACTGAAGCTTTCTTT

clone size: NA
V gene: TRBV12-3/TRBV12-4
D gene: NA
CDR3 length: 11
J gene: TRBJ1-1
CDR3 protein: CASSPGTEAFF
CDR3 DNA: TGTGCCAGCAGTCCAGGGACTGAAGCTTTCTTT

clone size: NA
V gene: TRBV7-3
D gene: NA
CDR3 length: 13
J gene: TRBJ2-3
CDR3 protein: CASSLSPRDTQYF
CDR3 DNA: TGTGCCAGCAGCTTATCTCCCAGAGATACGCAGTATTTT

clone size: NA
V gene: TRBV5-1
D gene: NA
CDR3 length: 15
J gene: TRBJ2-3
CDR3 protein: CASSLEERISDTQYF
CDR3 DNA: TGCGCCAGCAGCTTGGAAGAAAGGATTTCGGATACGCAGTATTTT

clone size: many
V gene: TRBV6-2/TRBV6-3
D gene: NA
CDR3 length: 15
J gene: TRBJ2-2
CDR3 protein: CASSPNSANTGELFF
CDR3 DNA: TGTGCCAGCAGCCCCAATAGTGCGAACACCGGGGAGCTGTTTTTT

clone size: few
V gene: TRBV28
D gene: NA
CDR3 length: 14
J gene: TRBJ1-5
CDR3 protein: CASGSEYSNQPQHF
CDR3 DNA: TGTGCCAGCGGGTCAGAGTATAGCAATCAGCCCCAGCATTTT

clone size: NA
V gene: TRBV19
D gene: TRBD1
CDR3 length: 14
J gene: TRBJ2-5
CDR3 protein: CATRPGQGRETQYF
CDR3 DNA: TGTGCCACCCGTCCGGGACAGGGTCGAGAGACCCAGTACTTC

clone size: NA
V gene: TRBV2
D gene: NA
CDR3 length: 13
J gene: TRBJ1-2
CDR3 protein: CASSELGTYGYTF
CDR3 DNA: TGTGCCAGCAGTGAACTCGGTACCTATGGCTACACCTTC

clone size: NA
V gene: TRBV25-1
D gene: NA
CDR3 length: 13
J gene: TRBJ1-4
CDR3 protein: CASSGPGLEKLFF
CDR3 DNA: TGTGCCAGCAGTGGGCCTGGCTTGGAAAAACTGTTTTTT

clone size: NA
V gene: TRBV19
D gene: NA
CDR3 length: 20
J gene: TRBJ2-2
CDR3 protein: CASSIGHFGGGTANTGELFF
CDR3 DNA: TGTGCCAGTAGTATAGGACACTTCGGCGGCGGGACAGCGAACACCGGGGAGCTGTTTTTT

clone size: NA
V gene: TRBV6-5
D gene: TRBD1
CDR3 length: 14
J gene: TRBJ2-7
CDR3 protein: CASRIDRGLLEQYF
CDR3 DNA: TGTGCCAGCAGAATAGACAGGGGCCTCCTCGAGCAGTACTTC

clone size: NA
V gene: TRBV5-6
D gene: NA
CDR3 length: 14
J gene: TRBJ1-1
CDR3 protein: CASSRGRPSTEAFF
CDR3 DNA: TGTGCCAGCAGCCGGGGACGACCGAGCACTGAAGCTTTCTTT

clone size: once
V gene: TRBV6-5
D gene: TRBD1
CDR3 length: 15
J gene: TRBJ1-5
CDR3 protein: CASSLGQGGNQPQHF
CDR3 DNA: TGTGCCAGCAGCTTGGGACAGGGAGGCAATCAGCCCCAGCATTTT

clone size: NA
V gene: TRBV4-3
D gene: NA
CDR3 length: 15
J gene: TRBJ1-4
CDR3 protein: CASSQDSATNEKLFF
CDR3 DNA: TGCGCCAGCAGCCAAGATTCAGCAACTAATGAAAAACTGTTTTTT

clone size: few
V gene: TRBV6-1
D gene: NA
CDR3 length: 15
J gene: TRBJ1-4
CDR3 protein: CASSESVGGREKLFF
CDR3 DNA: TGTGCCAGCAGTGAATCCGTGGGGGGGCGTGAAAAACTGTTTTTT

clone size: NA
V gene: TRBV5-6
D gene: TRBD2
CDR3 length: 15
J gene: TRBJ2-3
CDR3 protein: CASSRSGGATDTQYF
CDR3 DNA: TGTGCCAGCAGCAGGAGCGGGGGGGCCACAGATACGCAGTATTTT

clone size: NA
V gene: TRBV5-1
D gene: NA
CDR3 length: 14
J gene: TRBJ1-1
CDR3 protein: CASSSGTPLTEAFF
CDR3 DNA: TGCGCCAGCAGCTCCGGGACCCCCTTGACTGAAGCTTTCTTT

clone size: NA
V gene: TRBV12-3/TRBV12-4
D gene: NA
CDR3 length: 13
J gene: TRBJ2-2
CDR3 protein: CASSLTGPGELFF
CDR3 DNA: TGTGCCAGCAGTTTAACTGGCCCCGGGGAGCTGTTTTTT

clone size: NA
V gene: TRBV15
D gene: NA
CDR3 length: 16
J gene: TRBJ1-3
CDR3 protein: CATSRDRVNSGNTIYF
CDR3 DNA: TGTGCCACCAGCAGAGATCGGGTGAACTCTGGAAACACCATATATTTT

clone size: few
V gene: TRBV9
D gene: NA
CDR3 length: 15
J gene: TRBJ2-7
CDR3 protein: CASSVDTGQAYEQYF
CDR3 DNA: TGTGCCAGCAGCGTAGATACAGGTCAGGCTTACGAGCAGTACTTC

clone size: NA
V gene: TRBV12-3/TRBV12-4
D gene: NA
CDR3 length: 13
J gene: TRBJ1-5
CDR3 protein: CASSLSSDQPQHF
CDR3 DNA: TGTGCCAGCAGTTTATCGTCCGATCAGCCCCAGCATTTT

clone size: NA
V gene: TRBV15
D gene: NA
CDR3 length: 15
J gene: TRBJ1-4
CDR3 protein: CATRYRTVPNEKLFF
CDR3 DNA: TGTGCCACCAGGTACCGGACGGTCCCAAATGAAAAACTGTTTTTT

clone size: NA
V gene: TRBV4-2
D gene: NA
CDR3 length: 12
J gene: TRBJ1-1
CDR3 protein: CASSQDRGEAFF
CDR3 DNA: TGTGCCAGCAGCCAAGATCGGGGAGAAGCTTTCTTT

clone size: NA
V gene: TRBV7-2
D gene: TRBD2
CDR3 length: 18
J gene: TRBJ2-7
CDR3 protein: CASSLVGASGADSYEQYF
CDR3 DNA: TGTGCCAGCAGCTTAGTGGGGGCTAGCGGGGCCGACTCCTACGAGCAGTACTTC

clone size: once
V gene: TRBV2
D gene: NA
CDR3 length: 10
J gene: TRBJ2-5
CDR3 protein: CASLERTQYF
CDR3 DNA: TGTGCCAGCCTTGAACGGACCCAGTACTTC

clone size: few
V gene: TRBV5-1
D gene: TRBD1
CDR3 length: 16
J gene: TRBJ2-3
CDR3 protein: CASSLGATGGTDTQYF
CDR3 DNA: TGCGCCAGCAGCCTGGGTGCTACAGGGGGCACAGATACGCAGTATTTT

clone size: NA
V gene: TRBV7-8
D gene: TRBD1
CDR3 length: 15
J gene: TRBJ2-7
CDR3 protein: CASSPRTGALYEQYF
CDR3 DNA: TGTGCCAGCAGCCCAAGGACAGGGGCACTCTACGAGCAGTACTTC